The 10 T cell receptor beta chains below come from one sample, sequenced in a study of blood T cell repertoires in COVID-19. Only in-frame clones appear in the TCRdb table, and some are missing; sequencing was by immunoSEQ multiplex PCR. The sample yields tens of thousands of clones, 77% seen once. Material: peripheral blood. These receptors all come from a human donor in a cohort sampled during active COVID-19.

This clone was detected only a few times. The chain couples TRBV19 to TRBJ1-1, with D maybe TRBD1 (5 bases). The CDR3 has 16 residues. CDR1 LNHDA and CDR2 SQIVND come from the germline V gene (reference sequence). With 7 bases removed from V and 7 bases from J, the gap between germline ends came to 25 bases. Written as DNA, the CDR3 is TGTGCCAGTACTCTTCTACCCCTGATGGGGGAGGGTGAAGCTTTCTTT. This sequence encodes CASTLLPLMGEGEAFF.

The chain links TRBV14 to TRBJ2-7; D is possibly TRBD1 (6 bases). The CDR3 extends over 19 amino acids. CDR1 is SGHDN and CDR2 is FVKESK in the germline V gene. Trimming cost V 5 bases and J 3 bases, with 29 bases left between them. The CDR3 sequence is CASSTRLNPVAGQYYEQYF. DNA for the CDR3: TGTGCCAGCAGCACAAGATTGAATCCCGTAGCTGGACAGTACTACGAGCAGTACTTC.

This clone occurred once. The V call is TRBV3-1 (or the pseudogene TRBV3-2), the J call TRBJ1-3; D is unresolved. V lost 0 bases to trimming and J lost 0 bases, with 9 bases between them. CDR3 size: 16 residues. Germline CDR1 reads LGHDT; CDR2 reads YNNKEL (reference sequence). Written as DNA, the CDR3 is TGTGCCAGCAGCCAAGATCTAGTCACCTCTGGAAACACCATATATTTT. Its protein is CASSQDLVTSGNTIYF.

This chain links TRBV10-3 with TRBJ1-1; D remains unclear. Germline CDR1 ENHRY, CDR2 SYGVKD. This CDR3 is built from 14 residues. Trimming pared 0 bases from V and 6 bases from J, leaving 11 bases between. The CDR3 DNA reads TGTGCCATCAGTGAGTCAATAGGGCGGGCTGAAGCTTTCTTT. Translating gives CAISESIGRAEAFF.

The chain uses TRBV18 and TRBJ2-7; maybe TRBD1 (5 bases). V shed 1 base and J shed 4 bases, with 8 bases lying between them. The CDR3 consists of 13 residues. Per the germline V gene, CDR1 is KGHSH and CDR2 is LQKENI. CDR3 bases: TGTGCCAGCTCACCACAACAGGTATACGAGCAGTACTTC. Protein product: CASSPQQVYEQYF.

The J gene is TRBJ1-5, the V gene TRBV2, with a weak D call TRBD1 (6 bases). The CDR3 has 13 residues. V lost 8 bases and J 10 bases, leaving 18 bases between the germline ends. CDR1 SNHLY and CDR2 FYNNEI come from the germline V gene. This chain's CDR3 is CASGADSSVPQHF. CDR3 coding DNA: TGTGCCAGCGGAGCGGACAGTTCTGTCCCCCAGCATTTT.

This chain connects TRBV25-1 to TRBJ1-1, with 10 bases matching TRBD1. The CDR3 runs to 14 residues. Germline V lookup: CDR1 MGHDK, CDR2 SYGVNS. Losses at the gene ends were 1 base for V and 7 bases for J; bases not matched to a gene: 3. CDR3 region: CASSEFWTGGEAFF. CDR3 bases: TGTGCCAGCAGTGAATTCTGGACAGGGGGTGAAGCTTTCTTT.

This chain joins TRBV27 and TRBJ2-1; 7 bases are shared with TRBD2. This CDR3 region has 14 residues. J gave up 5 bases and V 4 bases, and 5 bases lay outside the gene matches. Germline loops: CDR1 MNHEY, CDR2 SMNVEV (reference sequence). The CDR3 loop reads CASSYLRGDNEQFF. The CDR3 bases are TGTGCCAGCAGTTACCTTCGGGGGGACAATGAGCAGTTCTTC.

The chain links TRBV6-2 or TRBV6-3 to TRBJ1-1, with D maybe TRBD1 (5 bases). CDR3 length: 17 residues. Germline CDR1 MNHEY, CDR2 SVGEGT. Trimming cost V 2 bases and J 2 bases, with 18 bases left between them. Here the CDR3 reads CASSYTIGDKPNTEAFF. The CDR3 DNA reads as TGTGCCAGCAGTTACACCATAGGGGATAAGCCCAACACTGAAGCTTTCTTT.

This chain links TRBV3-1 (or the pseudogene TRBV3-2) with TRBJ2-7; 15 nucleotides align to TRBD2. Germline-derived CDR1 and CDR2 are LGHDT and YNNKEL (reference sequence). Trimming took 4 bases from V and 3 from J; bases not matched to a gene: 7. The CDR3 has 17 amino acids. Written as DNA, the CDR3 is TGTGCCAGCAGCCGTCCGGGACTAGCGGGAGGAGGCTACGAGCAGTACTTC. It specifies CASSRPGLAGGGYEQYF.